This T cell receptor (beta chain) was documented in a study of human T cells and chemical hapten exposure. About the study: Affected patients, primarily female, had alopecia areata, totalis or universalis. Findings of the study overall: There were significantly more large CDR3 similarity clusters among expanded TCRs than among controls.

Germline CDR1 reads DFQATT; CDR2 reads SNEGSKA (reference sequence). The CDR3 has 16 residues. V lost 0 bases to trimming and J lost 4 bases, with 16 bases between them. As the library was built, unique molecular identifiers were attached to individual cDNA molecules. TCRdb used MiXCR to reprocess the RACE reads, holding one entry per CDR3 protein. The sample has some 170,000 distinct CDR3 sequences; 25% to 35% are singletons. The sample's time point: patch test 3, about 24 weeks after DPC sensitization. Treatment in this sample: therapeutic diphenylcyclopropenone sensitization with weekly scalp DPC. Every donor had alopecia and was 18 to 70 years old; all were suitable for DPC. This clonotype was observed a handful of times. Its antigen is unknown.

This sequence joins TRBV20-1 and TRBJ1-5; D unresolved. The receptor was derived from a woman between 18 and 29 years old with alopecia areata. Some clones in this sample may be carry-over from other donors' samples. The material sequenced was whole blood, taken in connection with sensitization to the hapten diphenylcyclopropenone (DPC). The CDR3 DNA is TGCAGTGCTAGAGATTGGGGTCGGGCCGTTAATCAGCCCCAGCATTTT. It encodes CSARDWGRAVNQPQHF.